This T cell receptor (beta chain) stems from a study of T cell responses to AZD1222 COVID-19 vaccine. Findings and caveats of the study: It should be noted that donors were predominantly white British and more often female, and clonal diversity was possibly underestimated.

Concerning this clone itself: Its antigen is unknown.

Some clones are missing from TCRdb's copy, which holds only in-frame ones; the method was immunoSEQ multiplex PCR. The sample has 100,000 or so clones, just over 85% seen once. Germline CDR1 and CDR2: SGHDN and FVKESK. Trimming removed 0 bases from V and 0 bases from J, with 8 bases in between. This CDR3 contains 16 residues. The sequences come from peripheral blood, collected on day 0 of AZD1222 vaccination. This clonotype originated in an adult in good health. The chain combines TRBV14 with TRBJ1-4, with D unclear. CDR3 amino acids: CASSQEVVTTNEKLFF. In DNA, the CDR3 is TGTGCCAGCAGCCAAGAGGTCGTTACAACTAATGAAAAACTGTTTTTT.